In its sample, the clone carrying this T cell receptor (beta chain) was seen many times. This sample stems from a study of early T cells in non-severe SARS-CoV-2 infection. TCRdb independently ran MiXCR on the 5' RACE reads; one entry per CDR3 protein. This sample has tens of thousands of distinct CDR3 sequences, with 3% to 4.5% found just once. This receptor was obtained from an adult who was a healthcare worker with PCR-confirmed SARS-CoV-2 infection or an uninfected control (not recorded which). Sequenced: whole blood.

The CDR3 region has the DNA TGTGCCATCAGTGGAGAAGGGAGCACCGGGGAGCTGTTTTTT. It is translated as CAISGEGSTGELFF. The genes are TRBV10-3 and TRBJ2-2; a possible D gene is TRBD2 (5 bases). The CDR3 covers 14 residues. The germline gives CDR1 ENHRY, CDR2 SYGVKD. Deletions cut 4 bases from V and 4 bases from J, with 10 bases between.